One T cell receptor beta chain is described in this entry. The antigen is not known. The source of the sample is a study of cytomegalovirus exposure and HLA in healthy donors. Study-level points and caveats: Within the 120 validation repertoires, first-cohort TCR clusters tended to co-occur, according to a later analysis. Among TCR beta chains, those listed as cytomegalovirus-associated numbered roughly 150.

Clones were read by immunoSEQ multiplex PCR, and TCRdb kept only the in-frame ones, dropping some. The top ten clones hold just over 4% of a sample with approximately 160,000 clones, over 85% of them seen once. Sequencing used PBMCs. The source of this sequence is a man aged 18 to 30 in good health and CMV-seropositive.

The CDR3 loop reads CASSGGTGRETQYF. CDR3 DNA: TGCGCCAGCAGCGGTGGGACAGGCCGGGAGACCCAGTACTTC. The chain joins TRBV4-1 to TRBJ2-5, with 8 bases fitting TRBD1. Trimming took 5 bases from V and 5 from J; bases not matched to a gene: 7. This CDR3 is built from 14 residues. Germline CDR1 and CDR2: MGHRA and YSYEKL.